This TCR beta chain was retrieved from a study of blood T cell repertoires in COVID-19. Turning to the study itself: T cells, B-cell-depleted T cells, or PBMCs provided the cDNA or gDNA that served as material.

This CDR3 region has 14 residues. Germline CDR1 is MDHEN and CDR2 is SYDVKM. Deletions cut 2 bases from V and 5 bases from J, with 13 bases between. All enrollees were roughly 18 to 95 years old and from 20 to 25 US areas. Clinical history as reported by participants underpinned cohort assignment. Method: immunoSEQ multiplex PCR; TCRdb's copy keeps in-frame clones and lacks some. The sample holds hundreds of thousands of clones; over 75% are singletons and the top ten take approximately 1.7%. The TCR comes from a man between 40 and 49 years old who had recovered from COVID-19. The sample taken for sequencing was PBMCs or T cells enriched from blood (not recorded which). The genes are TRBV28 and TRBJ2-7, with a possible D match to TRBD2 (6 bases). The CDR3 spells CASSLRQGGDEQYF. CDR3 nucleotides: TGTGCCAGCAGTTTACGGCAGGGAGGAGACGAGCAGTACTTC.